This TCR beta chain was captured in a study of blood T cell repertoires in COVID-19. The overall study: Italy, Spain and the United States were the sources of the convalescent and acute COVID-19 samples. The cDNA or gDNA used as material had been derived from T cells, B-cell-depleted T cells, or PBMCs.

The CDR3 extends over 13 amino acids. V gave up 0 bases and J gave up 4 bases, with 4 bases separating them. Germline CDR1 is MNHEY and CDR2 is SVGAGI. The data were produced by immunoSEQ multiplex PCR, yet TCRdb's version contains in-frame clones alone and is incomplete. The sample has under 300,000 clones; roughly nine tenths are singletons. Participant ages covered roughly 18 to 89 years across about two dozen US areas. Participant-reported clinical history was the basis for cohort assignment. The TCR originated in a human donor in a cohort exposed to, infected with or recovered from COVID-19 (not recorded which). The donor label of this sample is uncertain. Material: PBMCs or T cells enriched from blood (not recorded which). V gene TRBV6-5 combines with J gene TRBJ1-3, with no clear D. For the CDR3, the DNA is TGTGCCAGCAGTTACTCGGGCGGAAACACCATATATTTT. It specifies CASSYSGGNTIYF.